Reported below is one TCR beta chain. The CDR3 is 16 amino acids. Germline V gene data show CDR1 as KGHDR and CDR2 as SFDVKD. V dropped 3 bases and J dropped 4; count of bases not matched to a gene: 6. Clones were sequenced by immunoSEQ multiplex PCR, and TCRdb holds only the in-frame ones, with some missing. There are around 250,000 clones in the sample; under 90% occur only once, and around 3.9% lies in the top ten. The sample is drawn from a study of blood T cell repertoires in COVID-19. Study-level information: Both acute and convalescent COVID-19 samples were obtained from the United States, Italy and Spain. PBMCs, B-cell-depleted T cells, or T cells provided the cDNA or gDNA that made up the material.

Participants, about 18 to 90 years old, spanned 25 or so US areas. Participant-reported clinical history was the basis for cohort assignment. This sequence joins TRBV24-1 and TRBJ1-5; 9 nucleotides agree with TRBD1. The receptor comes from a man under 40 with acute COVID-19. Sequencing input: PBMCs or T cells enriched from blood (not recorded which). CDR3 in DNA: TGTGCCACCAGTGATGCCGGGGACAGGGCTAATCAGCCCCAGCATTTT. Translated: CATSDAGDRANQPQHF.